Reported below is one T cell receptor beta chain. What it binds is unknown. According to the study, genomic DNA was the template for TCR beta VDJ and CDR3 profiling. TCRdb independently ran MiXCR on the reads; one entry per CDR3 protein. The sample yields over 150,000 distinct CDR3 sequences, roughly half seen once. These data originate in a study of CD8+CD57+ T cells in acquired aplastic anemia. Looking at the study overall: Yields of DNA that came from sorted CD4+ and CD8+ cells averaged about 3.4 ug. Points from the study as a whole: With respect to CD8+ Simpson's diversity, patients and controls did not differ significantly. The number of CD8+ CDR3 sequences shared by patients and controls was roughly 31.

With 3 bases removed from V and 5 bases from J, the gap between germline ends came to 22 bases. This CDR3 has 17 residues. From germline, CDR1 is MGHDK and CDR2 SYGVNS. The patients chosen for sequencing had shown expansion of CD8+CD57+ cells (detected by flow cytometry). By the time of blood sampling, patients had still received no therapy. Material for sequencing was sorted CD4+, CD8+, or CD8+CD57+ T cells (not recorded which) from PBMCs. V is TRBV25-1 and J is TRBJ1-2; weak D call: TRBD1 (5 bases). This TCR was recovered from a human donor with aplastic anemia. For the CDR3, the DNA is TGTGCCAGCAGTGATTCCAGTAGGGCAGGGATACATTATGGCTACACCTTC. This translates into CASSDSSRAGIHYGYTF.